Presented here are 19 T cell receptor beta chains from one specimen sequenced in a study of OX40 agonist ivuxolimab in advanced cancers. Repertoires were generated with immunoSEQ multiplex PCR, while TCRdb's copy carries only in-frame clones and drops some. The repertoire holds about 28,000 clones, approximately 83% seen once, with less than 35% in the top ten. The specimen comprised CD4+ or CD8+ T cells sorted from blood, sampled in a trial of the OX40 agonist ivuxolimab. The receptors originated from an adult with an advanced solid tumor such as melanoma, head and neck, liver or kidney cancer.

The J gene is TRBJ2-3, the V gene TRBV7-6, with TRBD1 matching over 12 bases. The CDR3 totals 15 residues. The germline V gene has CDR1 SGHVS and CDR2 FNYEAQ. V was pared by 5 bases and J by 6 bases, with 6 bases of the junction left unmatched. CDR3 loop: CASSVGQGAGDTQYF. In nucleotides, the CDR3 is TGTGCCAGCAGCGTGGGACAGGGGGCGGGGGATACGCAGTATTTT.

The V and J genes are TRBV4-1 and TRBJ1-1, with TRBD1 as a possible D gene (5 bases). The CDR3 runs to 16 residues. Germline V gene data show CDR1 as MGHRA and CDR2 as YSYEKL. The ends were cut back, 1 base at V and 1 base at J, with 13 bases in the middle. The CDR3 here is CASSQALTEGNTEAFF. CDR3 bases: TGCGCCAGCAGCCAAGCGCTGACAGAGGGGAACACTGAAGCTTTCTTT.

The chain employs TRBV2 and TRBJ1-2; D unclear. CDR1 and CDR2 (germline): SNHLY, FYNNEI. V lost 7 bases, J lost 4 bases, and 19 bases lay in between. There are 15 residues in the CDR3. In DNA form, the CDR3 reads TGTGCCAGCACCGAGAGTCGCCCCCTACCCTATGGCTACACCTTC. It translates to CASTESRPLPYGYTF.

The V call is TRBV27, the J call TRBJ2-7; 10 nucleotides match TRBD1. The V and J ends lost 2 bases and 3 bases, in that order; junction bases with no gene match: 1. Germline CDR1 and CDR2: MNHEY and SMNVEV (reference sequence). The CDR3 spans 14 residues. CDR3 nucleotides: TGTGCCAGCAGTTTAGGGACAGGGGTCTACGAGCAGTACTTC. Amino acid sequence: CASSLGTGVYEQYF.

The chain is built from TRBV7-7 and TRBJ2-5, with a possible D match to TRBD1 (5 bases). The CDR3 consists of 16 residues. V was pared by 3 bases and J by 2 bases, with 16 bases between. The germline V gene has CDR1 SSHAT and CDR2 FNYEAQ (reference sequence). The CDR3 region has the DNA TGTGCCAGCAGCTTCAGGACACTAACCTTTCAAGAGACCCAGTACTTC. Translated, it gives CASSFRTLTFQETQYF.

The rearrangement joins TRBV2 to TRBJ2-7, with D perhaps matching TRBD2 (6 bases). The V end lost 3 bases, the J end lost 9 bases, and 18 bases lay between the germline ends. Germline CDR1 is SNHLY and CDR2 is FYNNEI. The CDR3 has 14 amino acids. CDR3 in DNA: TGTGCCAGCAGTGACGGGGAGGCCCGACTCTGGCAGTACTTC. Protein sequence: CASSDGEARLWQYF.

In DNA form, the CDR3 reads TGTGCCAGCAGCTTAGCCACAGGGGGCTCGGAAAATGAGCAGTTCTTC. Its protein is CASSLATGGSENEQFF. The rearrangement links TRBV7-9 to TRBJ2-1, with 9 bases that match TRBD1. V was clipped by 0 bases and J by 7 bases; unmatched bases: 7. The CDR3 totals 16 residues. Per the germline V gene, CDR1 is SEHNR and CDR2 is FQNEAQ (reference sequence).

The rearrangement uses TRBV2 and TRBJ2-2, with TRBD2 matching over 8 bases. The CDR3 runs 16 residues. Trimming removed 6 bases from V and 2 bases from J; junction bases left unmatched: 8. Per the germline V gene, CDR1 is SNHLY and CDR2 is FYNNEI. The CDR3 protein is CASRPALAGNTGELFF. The CDR3 DNA reads TGTGCCAGCAGACCCGCGCTAGCGGGTAACACCGGGGAGCTGTTTTTT. Drawing the rest from reference TRBV2 and TRBJ2-2, the complete variable domain is EPEVTQTPSHQVTQMGQEVILRCVPISNHLYFYWYRQILGQKVEFLVSFYNNEISEKSEIFDDQFSVERPDGSNFTLKIRSTKLEDSAMYFCASRPALAGNTGELFFGEGSRLTVL.

The count of this clone is one. This chain uses TRBV6-5 with TRBJ1-1; D unresolved. Between the trimmed V and J ends, which lost 6 bases and 2 bases, there was a span of 10 bases. The CDR3 length is 13 residues. Looked up from germline, CDR1 is MNHEY and CDR2 is SVGAGI. The CDR3 region is CASSHGLNTEAFF. The CDR3 DNA reads as TGTGCCAGCAGCCACGGACTCAACACTGAAGCTTTCTTT.

The rearrangement uses TRBV6-1 and TRBJ2-7; tentative D call: TRBD2 (7 bases). With 6 bases removed from V and 2 bases from J, the gap between germline ends came to 14 bases. The CDR3 consists of 14 residues. From germline, CDR1 is MNHNS and CDR2 SASEGT. The CDR3 nucleotides are TGTGCCAGCAGCTCCCGGGGGGCCACCTACGAGCAGTACTTC. It codes for CASSSRGATYEQYF.

The gene calls are TRBV6-5 and TRBJ1-2, with 8 bases lining up with TRBD1. The CDR3 extends over 14 amino acids. Germline V CDR1 and CDR2: MNHEY, SVGAGI. With V trimmed by 4 bases and J by 4 bases, 5 bases remained unmatched. The DNA of the CDR3 is TGTGCCAGCAGTTTACAGGGGGAAGGCTATGGCTACACCTTC. Translating gives CASSLQGEGYGYTF.

This clone occurred a few times. The genes are TRBV27 and TRBJ1-2; 8 nucleotides line up with TRBD1. This CDR3 comprises 12 residues. The V gene end was trimmed by 11 bases and the J gene end by 5 bases; junction bases not matched to a gene: 7. Germline CDR1 reads MNHEY; CDR2 reads SMNVEV (reference sequence). The CDR3 DNA sequence: TGTGCCGCGGGCCGACAGGGGTATGGCTACACCTTC. It yields the protein CAAGRQGYGYTF.

This clone has more than one count but fewer than ten. The V and J genes are TRBV5-4 and TRBJ2-5; 7 bases map to TRBD1. The CDR3 sequence is 13 residues long. CDR1 is SGHNT, CDR2 YYREEE, per germline (reference sequence). V was pared by 6 bases and J by 3 bases, with 5 bases of the junction left unmatched. The CDR3 region is CASNSGQEETQYF. DNA of the CDR3: TGTGCCAGCAACTCAGGACAGGAAGAGACCCAGTACTTC.

The V gene is TRBV6-1, the J gene TRBJ2-2; no definite D call. Germline lookup yields CDR1 MNHNS and CDR2 SASEGT. The ends were cut back, 7 bases at V and 7 bases at J, with 16 bases in the middle. This CDR3 region has 14 residues. Written as DNA, the CDR3 is TGTGCCAGCACCGCCGGGCCCTTGAGCGGGGAGCTGTTTTTT. It encodes CASTAGPLSGELFF.

The CDR3 DNA reads TGTGCCAGCAGCTTAGCGGGCTGGGGGAATGGGGCTTTCTTT. This sequence encodes CASSLAGWGNGAFF. This sequence joins TRBV7-9 and TRBJ1-1, with D maybe TRBD1 (5 bases). Trimming cost V 0 bases and J 11 bases, with 16 bases left between them. The V gene's germline CDR1 is SEHNR and CDR2 FQNEAQ (reference sequence). The CDR3 length is 14 residues.

The rearrangement joins TRBV5-4 to TRBJ1-1; maybe TRBD1 (5 bases). Trimming took 6 bases from V and 0 from J, leaving 12 bases between them. Germline lookup yields CDR1 SGHNT and CDR2 YYREEE (reference sequence). This CDR3 has 14 residues. Written as DNA, the CDR3 is TGTGCCAGCAAGGAAGGACACATGAACACTGAAGCTTTCTTT. Translation: CASKEGHMNTEAFF. Based on the CDR3 plus reference TRBV5-4 and TRBJ1-1, the full variable domain is ETGVTQSPTHLIKTRGQQVTLRCSSQSGHNTVSWYQQALGQGPQFIFQYYREEENGRGNFPPRFSGLQFPNYSSELNVNALELDDSALYLCASKEGHMNTEAFFGQGTRLTVV.

This clone was seen at least ten times. The chain recombines TRBV28 with TRBJ2-7; 7 nucleotides match TRBD1. The ends lost 7 bases at V and 6 bases at J; junction bases unmatched: 9. The V gene's germline CDR1 is MDHEN and CDR2 SYDVKM. The CDR3 extends over 13 amino acids. This chain's CDR3 is CASTQRGRGEQYF. The CDR3 nucleotides are TGTGCCAGCACCCAAAGGGGGCGCGGCGAGCAGTACTTC. Variable domain in full (rest from reference TRBV28 and TRBJ2-7): DVKVTQSSRYLVKRTGEKVFLECVQDMDHENMFWYRQDPGLGLRLIYFSYDVKMKEKGDIPEGYSVSREKKERFSLILESASTNQTSMYLCASTQRGRGEQYFGPGTRLTVT.

This rearrangement joins TRBV2 to TRBJ2-3, with TRBD1 as a possible D gene (6 bases). The V gene lost 3 bases and the J gene lost 2 bases, with 12 bases spanning the gap. This CDR3 is built from 15 residues. The germline CDR1 and CDR2 sequences are SNHLY and FYNNEI. The CDR3 DNA is TGTGCCAGCAGTGAGGTGGGGGCTATCACAGATACGCAGTATTTT. It encodes CASSEVGAITDTQYF.

The genes are TRBV7-9 and TRBJ2-7, with 9 bases lining up with TRBD1. The CDR3 contains 14 residues. The ends lost 6 bases at V and 3 bases at J; junction bases unmatched: 6. Germline V lookup: CDR1 SEHNR, CDR2 FQNEAQ (reference sequence). CDR3 amino acids: CASRRGQGLYEQYF. The CDR3 region has the DNA TGTGCCAGCAGGCGGGGACAGGGTCTCTACGAGCAGTACTTC.